This T cell receptor (beta chain) was obtained from a study of blood T cell repertoires in COVID-19. Study in general: The analysed material was cDNA or gDNA that came from T cells, B-cell-depleted T cells, or PBMCs.

Study processing details: From reference gene primer amplification, estimates of nucleated cell counts were derived. The protocol was immunoSEQ multiplex PCR, while the TCRdb copy is restricted to in-frame clones and leaves out a portion. The V and J calls and clone size were taken over from that table, and D and trimming were inferred from the DNA. This sample has under 75,000 clones, with less than 90% found just once. Recruited during active infection, patients (from Seattle) were subsequently followed longitudinally. V shed 7 bases and J shed 1 base, with 16 bases lying between them. The CDR3 spans 15 residues. Germline-derived CDR1 and CDR2 are MNHEY and SVGAGI.

The sequenced sample was peripheral blood. V gene TRBV6-5 combines with J gene TRBJ2-5; possibly TRBD2 for D (5 bases). The receptor was derived from a man aged 55 to 70 with COVID-19, enrolled during active disease. CDR3 DNA: TGTGCCAGCAACCGACCGAGCCGGGGCCAAGAGACCCAGTACTTC. It yields the protein CASNRPSRGQETQYF.